Here is one TCR beta chain with its context. Its target is unknown. The CDR3 length is 16 residues. CDR1 is SGHTA and CDR2 is FQGNSA in the germline V gene. Trimming removed 4 bases from V and 4 bases from J, with 19 bases in between. This sample is part of a study of T cell responses to AZD1222 COVID-19 vaccine. Study-level points and caveats: Sampling that yielded the repertoires occurred only after the peak T cell response. Seropositivity was recorded at baseline in only a handful of AZD1222 recipients. There were mostly white British donors and more females than males, and clonal diversity was possibly underestimated.

Clones were read by immunoSEQ multiplex PCR, and TCRdb kept only the in-frame ones, dropping some. The sample lists 150,000 to 200,000 clones, about 83% occurring once. The receptor was derived from an adult who received the AZD1222 COVID-19 vaccine. This rearrangement joins TRBV7-2 to TRBJ1-2, with D possibly being TRBD1 (6 bases). The material sequenced was peripheral blood, taken 28 days after the second AZD1222 dose. The CDR3 spells CASSSPPLQGTYGYTF. Here the CDR3 DNA reads TGTGCCAGCAGCTCGCCCCCACTACAGGGAACCTATGGCTACACCTTC.